Sequencing of this T cell receptor beta chain was carried out in a study of identical twins. Findings and limits, study-wide: Sequences that were out-of-frame, alpha and twin-shared displayed an excess of low generation probability. The abundant beta clonotypes from cord blood had fewer insertions, and memory repertoires had none of this.

This clonotype was observed a few times. Its antigen is as yet unknown. Template switching added a universal primer binding site, and final cDNA carried unique molecular identifiers. TCRdb reprocessed the 5' RACE reads via MiXCR and lists one record per CDR3 protein. The repertoire holds approximately 620,000 distinct CDR3 sequences, with more than 6.5% as singletons. This same sample was also part of a study on yellow fever vaccine responses in identical twins.

The sample was PBMCs. The receptor was isolated from a young woman in good health.

The CDR3 coding sequence is TGTGCCAGCAGCAACACTAGCGGGGGGTACGAGCAGTACTTC. Residues: CASSNTSGGYEQYF. The chain joins TRBV9 to TRBJ2-7, with 12 bases that match TRBD2. The CDR3 has 14 amino acids. The trim removed 4 bases at V and 4 bases at J, leaving 3 bases unmatched. From germline, CDR1 is SGDLS and CDR2 YYNGEE.